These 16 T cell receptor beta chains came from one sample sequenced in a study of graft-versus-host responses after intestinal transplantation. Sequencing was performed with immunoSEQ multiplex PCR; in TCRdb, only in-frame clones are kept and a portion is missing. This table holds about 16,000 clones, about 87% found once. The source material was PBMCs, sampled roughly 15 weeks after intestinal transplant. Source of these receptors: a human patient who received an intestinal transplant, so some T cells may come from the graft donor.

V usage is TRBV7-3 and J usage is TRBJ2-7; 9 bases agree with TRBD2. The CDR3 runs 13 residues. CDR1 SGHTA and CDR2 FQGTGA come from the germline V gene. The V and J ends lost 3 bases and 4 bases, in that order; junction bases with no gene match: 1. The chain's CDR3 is CASSFSGRYEQYF. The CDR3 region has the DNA TGTGCCAGCAGCTTTAGCGGGAGATACGAGCAGTACTTC.

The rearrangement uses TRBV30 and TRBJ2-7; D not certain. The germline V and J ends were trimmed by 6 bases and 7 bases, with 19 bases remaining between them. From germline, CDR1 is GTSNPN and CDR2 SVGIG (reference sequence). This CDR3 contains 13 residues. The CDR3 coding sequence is TGTGCCTGCGTTCAACCCAATTACGGGGAGCAGTACTTC. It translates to CACVQPNYGEQYF. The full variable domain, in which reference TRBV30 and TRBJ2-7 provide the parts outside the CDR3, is SQTIHQWPATLVQPVGSPLSLECTVEGTSNPNLYWYRQAAGRGLQLLFYSVGIGQISSEVPQNLSASRPQDRQFILSSKKLLLSDSGFYLCACVQPNYGEQYFGPGTRLTVT.

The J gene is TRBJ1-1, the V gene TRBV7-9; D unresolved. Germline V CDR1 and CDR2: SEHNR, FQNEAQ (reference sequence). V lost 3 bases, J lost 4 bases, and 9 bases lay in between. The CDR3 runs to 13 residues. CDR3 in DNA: TGTGCCAGCAGCTTGGGCCAACCCACTGAAGCTTTCTTT. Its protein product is CASSLGQPTEAFF.

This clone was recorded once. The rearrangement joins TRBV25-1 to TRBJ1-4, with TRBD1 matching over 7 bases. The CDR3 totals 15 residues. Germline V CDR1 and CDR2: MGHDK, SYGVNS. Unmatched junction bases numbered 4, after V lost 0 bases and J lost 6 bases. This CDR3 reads CASSEYRQGDEKLFF. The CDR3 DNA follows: TGTGCCAGCAGTGAATATCGGCAGGGGGATGAAAAACTGTTTTTT.

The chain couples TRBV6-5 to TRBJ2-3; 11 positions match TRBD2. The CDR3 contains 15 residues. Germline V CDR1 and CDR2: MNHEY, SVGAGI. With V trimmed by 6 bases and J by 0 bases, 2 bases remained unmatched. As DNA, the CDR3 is TGTGCCAGCAGCTTAGCGGGAGGGAGCACAGATACGCAGTATTTT. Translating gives CASSLAGGSTDTQYF.

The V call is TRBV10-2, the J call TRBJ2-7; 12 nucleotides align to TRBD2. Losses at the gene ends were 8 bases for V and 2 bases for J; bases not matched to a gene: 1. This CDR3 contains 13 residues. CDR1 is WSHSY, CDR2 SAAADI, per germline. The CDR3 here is CASGTSGPYEQYF. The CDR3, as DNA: TGCGCCAGCGGGACTAGCGGGCCCTACGAGCAGTACTTC.

CDR3 DNA: TGTGCCAGCAGTTTCGGTAGTCTAGGGTTTCTAAATGAGCAGTTCTTC. It yields the protein CASSFGSLGFLNEQFF. This rearrangement joins TRBV27 to TRBJ2-1; no clear D gene. V lost 3 bases to trimming and J lost 7 bases, with 19 bases between them. Per the germline V gene, CDR1 is MNHEY and CDR2 is SMNVEV (reference sequence). CDR3 length: 16 amino acids.

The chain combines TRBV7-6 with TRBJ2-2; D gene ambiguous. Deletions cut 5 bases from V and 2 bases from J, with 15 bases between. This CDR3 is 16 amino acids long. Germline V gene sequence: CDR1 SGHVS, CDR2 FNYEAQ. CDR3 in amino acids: CASSDPLSANTGELFF. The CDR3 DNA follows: TGTGCCAGCAGCGACCCCCTAAGCGCTAACACCGGGGAGCTGTTTTTT.

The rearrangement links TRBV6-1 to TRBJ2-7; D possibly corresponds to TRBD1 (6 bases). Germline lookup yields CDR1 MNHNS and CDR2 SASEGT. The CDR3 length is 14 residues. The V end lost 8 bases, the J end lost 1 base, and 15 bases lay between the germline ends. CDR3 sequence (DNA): TGTGCCAGCCCCCCAAGGACAGCTTCCTACGAGCAGTACTTC. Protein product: CASPPRTASYEQYF.

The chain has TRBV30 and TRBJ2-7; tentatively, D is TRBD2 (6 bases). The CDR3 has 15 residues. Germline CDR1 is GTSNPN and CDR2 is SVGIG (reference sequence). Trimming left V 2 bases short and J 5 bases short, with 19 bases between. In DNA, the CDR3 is TGTGCCTGGAGTCCAACGGCAGGGAGGCTACACGAGCAGTACTTC. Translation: CAWSPTAGRLHEQYF. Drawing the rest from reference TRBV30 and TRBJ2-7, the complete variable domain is SQTIHQWPATLVQPVGSPLSLECTVEGTSNPNLYWYRQAAGRGLQLLFYSVGIGQISSEVPQNLSASRPQDRQFILSSKKLLLSDSGFYLCAWSPTAGRLHEQYFGPGTRLTVT.

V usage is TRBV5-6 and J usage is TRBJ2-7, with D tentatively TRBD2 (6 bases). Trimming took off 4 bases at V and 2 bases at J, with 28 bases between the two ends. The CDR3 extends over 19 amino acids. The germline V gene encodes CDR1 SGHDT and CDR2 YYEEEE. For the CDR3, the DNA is TGTGCCAGCAGCCCTTACTGCTCGGAGGGAGAGATTCTCCCCTACGAGCAGTACTTC. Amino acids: CASSPYCSEGEILPYEQYF.

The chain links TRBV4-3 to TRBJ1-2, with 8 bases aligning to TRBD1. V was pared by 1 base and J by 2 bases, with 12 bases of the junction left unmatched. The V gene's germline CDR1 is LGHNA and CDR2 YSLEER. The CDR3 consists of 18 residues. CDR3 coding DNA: TGCGCCAGCAGCCAAGTGGGTTATGGACAGGGTCACAACTATGGCTACACCTTC. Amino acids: CASSQVGYGQGHNYGYTF.

In DNA form, the CDR3 reads TGCAGCGTGGACAGGGGAGAGACCGGGGAGCTGTTTTTT. Translating gives CSVDRGETGELFF. The gene calls are TRBV29-1 and TRBJ2-2; 9 bases line up with TRBD1. Germline lookup yields CDR1 SQVTM and CDR2 ANQGSEA. The CDR3 runs 13 residues. After removal of 6 bases from V and 5 bases from J, the junction contained 4 bases not matched to a gene.

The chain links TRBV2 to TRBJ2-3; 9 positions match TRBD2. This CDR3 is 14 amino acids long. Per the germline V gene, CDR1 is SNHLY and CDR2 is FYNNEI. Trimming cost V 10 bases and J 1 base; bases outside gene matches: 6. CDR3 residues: CANLSGGRTDTQYF. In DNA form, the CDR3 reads TGTGCCAACCTTAGCGGGGGCCGCACAGATACGCAGTATTTT.

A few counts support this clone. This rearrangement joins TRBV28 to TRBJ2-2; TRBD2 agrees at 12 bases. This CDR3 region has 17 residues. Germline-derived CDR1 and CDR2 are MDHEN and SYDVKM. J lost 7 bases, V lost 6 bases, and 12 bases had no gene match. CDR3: CASRLAGGPMNIGELFF. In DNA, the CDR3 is TGTGCCAGCAGGCTAGCGGGAGGGCCTATGAATATCGGGGAGCTGTTTTTT.

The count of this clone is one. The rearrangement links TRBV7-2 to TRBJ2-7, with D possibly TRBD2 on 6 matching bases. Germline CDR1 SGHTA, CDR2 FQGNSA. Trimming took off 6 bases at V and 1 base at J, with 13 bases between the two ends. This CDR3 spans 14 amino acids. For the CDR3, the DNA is TGTGCCAGCAGATATCAGGGAGGTTCCTACGAGCAGTACTTC. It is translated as CASRYQGGSYEQYF.